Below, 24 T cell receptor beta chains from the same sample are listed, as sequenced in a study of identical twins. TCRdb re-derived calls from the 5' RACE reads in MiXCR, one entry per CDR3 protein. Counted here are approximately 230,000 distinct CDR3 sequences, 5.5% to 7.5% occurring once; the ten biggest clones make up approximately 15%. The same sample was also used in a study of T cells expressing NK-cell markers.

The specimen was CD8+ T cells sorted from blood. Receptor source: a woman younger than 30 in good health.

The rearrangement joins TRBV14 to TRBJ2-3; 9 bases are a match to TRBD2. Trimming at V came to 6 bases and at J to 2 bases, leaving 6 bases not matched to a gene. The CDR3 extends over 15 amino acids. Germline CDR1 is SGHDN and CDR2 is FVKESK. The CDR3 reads CASSQLAGYTDTQYF. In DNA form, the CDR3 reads TGTGCCAGCAGTCAACTAGCGGGTTACACAGATACGCAGTATTTT. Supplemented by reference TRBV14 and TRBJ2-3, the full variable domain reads EAGVTQFPSHSVIEKGQTVTLRCDPISGHDNLYWYRRVMGKEIKFLLHFVKESKQDESGMPNNRFLAERTGGTYSTLKVQPAELEDSGVYFCASSQLAGYTDTQYFGPGTRLTVL.

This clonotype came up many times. The CDR3 is CASLRLDTIYF. The CDR3 nucleotides read TGTGCCAGCCTAAGACTAGACACCATATATTTT. This sequence joins TRBV21-1 and TRBJ1-3. TRBV21-1 is reported as a pseudogene. CDR3 length: 11 residues.

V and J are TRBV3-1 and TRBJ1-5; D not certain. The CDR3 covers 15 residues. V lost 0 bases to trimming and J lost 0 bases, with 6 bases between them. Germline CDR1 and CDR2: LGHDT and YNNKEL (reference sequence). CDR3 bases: TGTGCCAGCAGCCAAGATGGCAGTAGCAATCAGCCCCAGCATTTT. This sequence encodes CASSQDGSSNQPQHF.

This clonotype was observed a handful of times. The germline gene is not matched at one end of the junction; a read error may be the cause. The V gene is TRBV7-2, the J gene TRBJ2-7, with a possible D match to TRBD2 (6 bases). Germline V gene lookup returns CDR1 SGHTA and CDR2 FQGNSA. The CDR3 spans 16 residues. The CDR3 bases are TGTGCCAGCAGCTTAGGGGGACTTCCCGGGAGCTACGCGCAGTACTTC. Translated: CASSLGGLPGSYAQYF.

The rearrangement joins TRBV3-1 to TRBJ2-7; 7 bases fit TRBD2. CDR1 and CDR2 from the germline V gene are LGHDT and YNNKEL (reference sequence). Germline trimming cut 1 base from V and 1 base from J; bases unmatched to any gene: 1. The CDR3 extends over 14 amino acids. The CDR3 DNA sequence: TGTGCCAGCAGCCAAGGGCGGGGGTCCTACGAGCAGTACTTC. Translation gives CASSQGRGSYEQYF.

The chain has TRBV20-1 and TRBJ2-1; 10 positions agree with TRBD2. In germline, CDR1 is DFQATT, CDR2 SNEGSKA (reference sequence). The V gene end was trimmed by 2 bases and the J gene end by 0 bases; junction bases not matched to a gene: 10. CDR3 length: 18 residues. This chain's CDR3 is CSARWLAGDRSSYNEQFF. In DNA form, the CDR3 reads TGCAGTGCTAGATGGCTAGCGGGAGACAGGAGCTCCTACAATGAGCAGTTCTTC.

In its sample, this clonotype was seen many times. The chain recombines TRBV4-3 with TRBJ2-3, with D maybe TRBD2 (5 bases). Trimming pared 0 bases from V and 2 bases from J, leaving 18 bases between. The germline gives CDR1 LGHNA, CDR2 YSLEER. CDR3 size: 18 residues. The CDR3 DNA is TGCGCCAGCAGCCAAGAGCTCCTGCGGGCCCCCTTCACAGATACGCAGTATTTT. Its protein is CASSQELLRAPFTDTQYF.

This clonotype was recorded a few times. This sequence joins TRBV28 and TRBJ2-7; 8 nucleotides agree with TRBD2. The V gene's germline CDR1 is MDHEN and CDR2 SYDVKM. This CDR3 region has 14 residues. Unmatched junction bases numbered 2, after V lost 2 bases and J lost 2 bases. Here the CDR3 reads CASSLSGSTYEQYF. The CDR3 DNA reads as TGTGCCAGCAGTTTAAGCGGGAGTACCTACGAGCAGTACTTC.

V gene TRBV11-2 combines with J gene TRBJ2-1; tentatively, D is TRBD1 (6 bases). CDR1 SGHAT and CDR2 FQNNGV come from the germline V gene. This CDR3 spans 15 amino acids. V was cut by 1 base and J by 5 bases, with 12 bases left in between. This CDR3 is CASSLVSAGDNEQFF. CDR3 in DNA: TGTGCCAGCAGCTTAGTATCGGCAGGGGACAATGAGCAGTTCTTC.

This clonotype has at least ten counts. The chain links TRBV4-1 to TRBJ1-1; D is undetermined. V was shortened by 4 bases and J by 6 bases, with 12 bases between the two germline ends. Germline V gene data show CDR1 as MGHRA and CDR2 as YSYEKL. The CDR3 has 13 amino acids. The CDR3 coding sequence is TGCGCCAGCAGCCCAACGGGATACTCTGAAGCTTTCTTT. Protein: CASSPTGYSEAFF.

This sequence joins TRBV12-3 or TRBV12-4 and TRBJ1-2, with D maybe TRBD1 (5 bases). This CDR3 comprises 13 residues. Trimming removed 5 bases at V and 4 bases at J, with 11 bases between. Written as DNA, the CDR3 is TGTGCCAGCAGTCAACAGGCCATCTATGGCTACACCTTC. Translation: CASSQQAIYGYTF.

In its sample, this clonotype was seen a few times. The CDR3 DNA reads as TGCAGCGTTGAAAGCTCTTGGGACGGTAGCACAGATACGCAGTATTTT. Protein product: CSVESSWDGSTDTQYF. V gene TRBV29-1 combines with J gene TRBJ2-3; the D call may be TRBD1 or TRBD2 (5 bases each). The germline gives CDR1 SQVTM, CDR2 ANQGSEA. Trimming pared 2 bases from V and 0 bases from J, leaving 15 bases between. The CDR3 extends over 16 amino acids.

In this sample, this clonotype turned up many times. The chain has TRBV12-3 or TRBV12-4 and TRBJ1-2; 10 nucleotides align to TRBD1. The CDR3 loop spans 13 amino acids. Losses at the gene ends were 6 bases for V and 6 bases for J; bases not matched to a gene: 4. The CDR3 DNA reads TGTGCCAGCAGGACCGGGACAGGGGATGGCTACACCTTC. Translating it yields CASRTGTGDGYTF.

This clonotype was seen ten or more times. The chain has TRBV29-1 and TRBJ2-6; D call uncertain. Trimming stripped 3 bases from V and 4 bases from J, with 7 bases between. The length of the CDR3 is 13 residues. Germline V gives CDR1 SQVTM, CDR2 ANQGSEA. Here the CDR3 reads CSVEATGANVLTF. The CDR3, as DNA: TGCAGCGTTGAGGCGACCGGGGCCAACGTCCTGACTTTC.

This chain's CDR3 is CASSPSQGGLQETQYF. The CDR3 coding sequence is TGTGCCAGCAGCCCATCACAGGGGGGCCTCCAAGAGACCCAGTACTTC. This chain connects TRBV9 to TRBJ2-5, with 8 bases that match TRBD1. Germline V gene data show CDR1 as SGDLS and CDR2 as YYNGEE. The CDR3 has 16 residues. Losses at the gene ends were 4 bases for V and 1 base for J; bases not matched to a gene: 9.

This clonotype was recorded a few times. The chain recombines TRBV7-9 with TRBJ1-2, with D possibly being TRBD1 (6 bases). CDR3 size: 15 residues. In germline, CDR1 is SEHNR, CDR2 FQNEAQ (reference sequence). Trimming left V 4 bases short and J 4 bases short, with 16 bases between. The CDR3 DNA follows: TGTGCCAGCAGCTACAGCGCGGGGGCCACCTATGGCTACACCTTC. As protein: CASSYSAGATYGYTF.

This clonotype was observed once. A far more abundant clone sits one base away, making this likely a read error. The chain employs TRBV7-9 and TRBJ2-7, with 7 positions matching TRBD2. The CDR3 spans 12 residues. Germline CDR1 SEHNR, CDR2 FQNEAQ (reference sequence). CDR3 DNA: TGTGCCAGCAGCTTCGGGGACTACAAGCAGTACTTC. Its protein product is CASSFGDYKQYF.

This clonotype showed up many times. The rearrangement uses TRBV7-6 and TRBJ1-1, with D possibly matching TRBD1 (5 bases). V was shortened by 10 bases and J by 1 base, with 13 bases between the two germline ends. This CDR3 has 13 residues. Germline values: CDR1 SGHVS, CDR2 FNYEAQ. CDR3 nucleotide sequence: TGTGCCATCGGACGTGGGGCGAACACTGAAGCTTTCTTT. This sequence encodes CAIGRGANTEAFF.

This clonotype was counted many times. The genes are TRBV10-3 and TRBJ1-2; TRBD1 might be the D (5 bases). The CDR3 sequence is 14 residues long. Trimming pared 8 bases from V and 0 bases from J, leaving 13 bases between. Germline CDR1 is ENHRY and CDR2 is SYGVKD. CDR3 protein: CAIGLEGANYGYTF. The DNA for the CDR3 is TGTGCCATCGGATTGGAAGGGGCTAACTATGGCTACACCTTC.

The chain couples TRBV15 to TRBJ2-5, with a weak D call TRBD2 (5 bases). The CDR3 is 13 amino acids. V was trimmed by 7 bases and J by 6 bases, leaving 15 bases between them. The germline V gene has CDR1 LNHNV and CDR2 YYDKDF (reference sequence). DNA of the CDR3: TGTGCCACCATGGGAGTTAATGGCAAGACCCAGTACTTC. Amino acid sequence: CATMGVNGKTQYF. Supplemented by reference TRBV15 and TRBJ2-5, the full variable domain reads DAMVIQNPRYQVTQFGKPVTLSCSQTLNHNVMYWYQQKSSQAPKLLFHYYDKDFNNEADTPDNFQSRRPNTSFCFLDIRSPGLGDTAMYLCATMGVNGKTQYFGPGTRLLVL.

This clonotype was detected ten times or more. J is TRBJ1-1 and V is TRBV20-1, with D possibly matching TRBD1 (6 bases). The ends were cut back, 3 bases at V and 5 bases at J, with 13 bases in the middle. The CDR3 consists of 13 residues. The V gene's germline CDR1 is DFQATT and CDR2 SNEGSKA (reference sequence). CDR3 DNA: TGCAGTGCTAGGGGACAAAGAGAAACTGAAGCTTTCTTT. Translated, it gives CSARGQRETEAFF.

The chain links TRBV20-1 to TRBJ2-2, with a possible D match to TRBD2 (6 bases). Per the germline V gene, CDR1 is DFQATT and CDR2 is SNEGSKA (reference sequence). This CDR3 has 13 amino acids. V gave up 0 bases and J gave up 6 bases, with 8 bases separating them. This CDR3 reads CSARDGGAGELFF. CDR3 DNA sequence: TGCAGTGCTAGAGATGGCGGGGCCGGGGAGCTGTTTTTT.

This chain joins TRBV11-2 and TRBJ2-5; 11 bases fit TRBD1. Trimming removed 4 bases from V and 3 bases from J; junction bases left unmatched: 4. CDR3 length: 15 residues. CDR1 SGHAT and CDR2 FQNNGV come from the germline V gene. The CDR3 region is CASSWGDRGKETQYF. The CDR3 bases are TGTGCCAGCAGCTGGGGGGACAGGGGGAAAGAGACCCAGTACTTC.

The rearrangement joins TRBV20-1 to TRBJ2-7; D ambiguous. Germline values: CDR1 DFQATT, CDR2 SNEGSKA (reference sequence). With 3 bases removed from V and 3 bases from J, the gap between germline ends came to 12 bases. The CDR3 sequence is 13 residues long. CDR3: CSARGATFYEQYF. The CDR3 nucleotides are TGCAGTGCTAGGGGTGCGACTTTCTACGAGCAGTACTTC.